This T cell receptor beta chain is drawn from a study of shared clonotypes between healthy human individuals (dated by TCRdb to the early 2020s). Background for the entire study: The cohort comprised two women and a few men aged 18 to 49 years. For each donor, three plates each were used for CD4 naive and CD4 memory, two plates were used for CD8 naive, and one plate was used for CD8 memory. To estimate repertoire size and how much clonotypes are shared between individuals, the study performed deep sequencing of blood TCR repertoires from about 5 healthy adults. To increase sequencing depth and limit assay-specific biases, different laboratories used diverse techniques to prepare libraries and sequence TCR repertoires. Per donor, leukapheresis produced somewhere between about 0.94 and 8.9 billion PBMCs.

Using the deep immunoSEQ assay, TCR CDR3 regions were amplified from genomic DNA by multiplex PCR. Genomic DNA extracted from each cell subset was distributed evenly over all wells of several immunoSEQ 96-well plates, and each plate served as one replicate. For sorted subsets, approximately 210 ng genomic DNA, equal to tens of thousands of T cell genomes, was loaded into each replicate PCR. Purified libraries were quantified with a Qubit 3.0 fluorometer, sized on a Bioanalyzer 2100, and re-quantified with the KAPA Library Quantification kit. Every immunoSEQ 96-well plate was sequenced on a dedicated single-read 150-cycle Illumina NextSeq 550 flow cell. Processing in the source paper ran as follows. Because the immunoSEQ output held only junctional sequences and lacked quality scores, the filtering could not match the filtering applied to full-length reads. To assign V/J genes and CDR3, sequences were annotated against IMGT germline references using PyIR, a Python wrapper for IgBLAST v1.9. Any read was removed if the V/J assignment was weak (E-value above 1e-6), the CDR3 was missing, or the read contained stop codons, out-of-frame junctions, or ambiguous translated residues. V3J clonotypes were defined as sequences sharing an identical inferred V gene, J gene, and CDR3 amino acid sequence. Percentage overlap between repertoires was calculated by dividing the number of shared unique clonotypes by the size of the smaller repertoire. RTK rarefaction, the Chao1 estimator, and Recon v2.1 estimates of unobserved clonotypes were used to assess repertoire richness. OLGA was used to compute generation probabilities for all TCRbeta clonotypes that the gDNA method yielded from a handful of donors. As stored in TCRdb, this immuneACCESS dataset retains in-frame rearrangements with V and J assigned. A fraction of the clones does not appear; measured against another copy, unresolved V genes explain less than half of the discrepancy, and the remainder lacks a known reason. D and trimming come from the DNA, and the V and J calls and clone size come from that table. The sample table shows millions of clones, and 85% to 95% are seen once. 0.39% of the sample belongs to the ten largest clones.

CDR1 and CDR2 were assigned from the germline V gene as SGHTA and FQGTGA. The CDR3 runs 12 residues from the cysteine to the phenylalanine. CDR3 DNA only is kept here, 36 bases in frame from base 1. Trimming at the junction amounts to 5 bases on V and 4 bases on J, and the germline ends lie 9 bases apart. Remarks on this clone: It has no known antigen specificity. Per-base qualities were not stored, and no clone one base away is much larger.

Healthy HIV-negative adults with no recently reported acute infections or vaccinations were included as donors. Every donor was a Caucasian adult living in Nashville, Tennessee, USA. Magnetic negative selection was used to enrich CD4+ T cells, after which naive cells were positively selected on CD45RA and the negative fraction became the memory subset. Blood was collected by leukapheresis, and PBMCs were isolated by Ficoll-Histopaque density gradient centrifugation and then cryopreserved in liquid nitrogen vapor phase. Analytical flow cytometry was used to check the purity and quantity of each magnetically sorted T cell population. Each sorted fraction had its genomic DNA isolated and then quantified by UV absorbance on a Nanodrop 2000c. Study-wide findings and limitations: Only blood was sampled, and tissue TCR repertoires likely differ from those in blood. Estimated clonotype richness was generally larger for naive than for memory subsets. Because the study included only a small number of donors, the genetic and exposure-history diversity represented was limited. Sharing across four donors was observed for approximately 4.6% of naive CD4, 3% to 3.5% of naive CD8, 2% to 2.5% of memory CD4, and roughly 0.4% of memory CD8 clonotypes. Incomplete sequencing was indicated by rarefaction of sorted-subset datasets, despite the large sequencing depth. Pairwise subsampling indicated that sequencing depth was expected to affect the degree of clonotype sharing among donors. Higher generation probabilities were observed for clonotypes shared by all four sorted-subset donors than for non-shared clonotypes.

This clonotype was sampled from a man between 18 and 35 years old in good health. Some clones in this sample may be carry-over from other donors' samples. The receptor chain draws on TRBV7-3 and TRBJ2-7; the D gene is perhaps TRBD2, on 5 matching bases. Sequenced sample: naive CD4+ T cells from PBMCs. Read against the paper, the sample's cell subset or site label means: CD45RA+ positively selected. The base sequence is TGTGCCAGCAGCCCGGACTTGTACGAGCAGTACTTC. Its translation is CASSPDLYEQYF. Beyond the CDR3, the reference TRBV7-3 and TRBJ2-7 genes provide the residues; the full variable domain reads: GAGVSQTPSNKVTEKGKYVELRCDPISGHTALYWYRQSLGQGPEFLIYFQGTGAADDSGLPNDRFFAVRPEGSVSTLKIQRTERGDSAVYLCASSPDLYEQYFGPGTRLTVT.